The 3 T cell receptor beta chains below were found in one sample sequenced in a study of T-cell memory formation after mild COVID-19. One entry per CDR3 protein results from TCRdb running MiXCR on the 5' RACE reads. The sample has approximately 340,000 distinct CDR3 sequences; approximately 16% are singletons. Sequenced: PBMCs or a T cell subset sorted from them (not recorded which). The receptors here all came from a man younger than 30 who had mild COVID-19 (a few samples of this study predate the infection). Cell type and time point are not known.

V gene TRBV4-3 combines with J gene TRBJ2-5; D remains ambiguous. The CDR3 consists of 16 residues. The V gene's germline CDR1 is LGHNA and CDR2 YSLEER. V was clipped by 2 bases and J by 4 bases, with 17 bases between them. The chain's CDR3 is CASSQNTRSTGETQYF. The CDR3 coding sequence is TGCGCCAGCAGCCAAAACACAAGGAGTACGGGAGAGACCCAGTACTTC.

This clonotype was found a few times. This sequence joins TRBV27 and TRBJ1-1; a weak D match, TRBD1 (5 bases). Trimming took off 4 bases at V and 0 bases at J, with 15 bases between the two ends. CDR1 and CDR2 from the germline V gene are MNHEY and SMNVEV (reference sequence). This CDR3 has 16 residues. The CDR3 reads CASSSFQRGVNTEAFF. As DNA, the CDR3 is TGTGCCAGCAGTTCATTTCAAAGGGGAGTGAACACTGAAGCTTTCTTT.

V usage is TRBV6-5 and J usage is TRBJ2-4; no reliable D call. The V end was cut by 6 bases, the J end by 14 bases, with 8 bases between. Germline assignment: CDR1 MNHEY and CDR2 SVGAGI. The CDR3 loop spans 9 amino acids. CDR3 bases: TGTGCCAGCAGCTGTCAGAAGTACTTC. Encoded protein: CASSCQKYF.